The clone carrying this TCR beta chain was counted ten times or more. The antigen is undetermined. Synthesis of cDNA used 5'RACE (with 10-nucleotide random UMIs). Sequencing runs each yielded over 160 million TCR-beta sequences from 15-18 subjects. MiXCR, applied by TCRdb to the 5' RACE reads, yields one record per CDR3 protein. The table has some 60,000 distinct CDR3 sequences, around 11% seen once. The sample is drawn from a study of neurological immune-mediated disorders. Whole-study findings and limits: Falling below healthy controls, multiple sclerosis showed the least TCR clonal expansion, while HTLV-1-associated myelopathy showed the most.

The time point: longitudinal time-point 1 (baseline). Trimming shortened V by 2 bases and J by 10 bases, and 9 bases separated the two germline ends. This CDR3 is built from 11 residues. In germline, CDR1 is SNHLY, CDR2 FYNNEI. The specimen was PBMCs. V usage is TRBV2 and J usage is TRBJ2-7, with TRBD2 as a possible D gene (6 bases). The receptor comes from a male donor with HTLV-1-associated myelopathy (HAM/TSP). CDR3 in DNA: TGTGCCAGCAGTGAACAGGGAGGCCAGTACTTC. Residues: CASSEQGGQYF.